These 5 T cell receptor beta chains came from one sample sequenced in a study of blood T cell dynamics during melanoma immunotherapy. The time point here: week 3, after first cycle of checkpoint inhibitor. Generated by immunoSEQ multiplex PCR, the TCRdb table keeps only in-frame clones and is missing some. The sample records 12,000 or so clones, approximately 87% being singletons. The input for sequencing was blood, taken from a patient treated with checkpoint blockade. The receptors originated from a human donor with melanoma.

The chain links TRBV2 to TRBJ2-1; D is uncertain. The CDR3 has 14 residues. Germline V gene data show CDR1 as SNHLY and CDR2 as FYNNEI. Trimming left V 4 bases short and J 8 bases short, with 15 bases between. CDR3 DNA: TGTGCCAGCAGTGTGGACCCTCCCCGCGATGAGCAGTTCTTC. Translation gives CASSVDPPRDEQFF.

This clone was observed once. V gene TRBV6-4 combines with J gene TRBJ2-3; TRBD2 aligns across 8 bases. V lost 2 bases to trimming and J lost 5 bases; unmatched junction nucleotides: 9. There are 16 residues in the CDR3. CDR1 MRHNA and CDR2 SNTAGT come from the germline V gene. The CDR3 DNA reads TGTGCCAGCAGTGACAACGCCGGGGGGGCCGAAGATACGCAGTATTTT. Amino acid sequence: CASSDNAGGAEDTQYF.

This clone was recorded once. The chain couples TRBV9 to TRBJ2-1; 9 positions agree with TRBD2. V dropped 4 bases and J dropped 6; count of bases not matched to a gene: 5. Germline V gene data show CDR1 as SGDLS and CDR2 as YYNGEE. The CDR3 totals 14 residues. In DNA, the CDR3 is TGTGCCAGCAGCTTGGGACTAGCTCTCAATGAGCAGTTCTTC. Translating gives CASSLGLALNEQFF.

A single count supports this clone. This rearrangement joins TRBV18 to TRBJ1-4; 12 positions match TRBD1. The CDR3 runs 19 residues. The V segment lost 0 bases and the J segment 5 bases; nucleotides outside the gene matches: 10. Germline V lookup: CDR1 KGHSH, CDR2 LQKENI. The CDR3 DNA follows: TGTGCCAGCTCACCACCGGGACAGGGGGCGTTGAGTCCCAATGAAAAACTGTTTTTT. Protein product: CASSPPGQGALSPNEKLFF.

In DNA, the CDR3 is TGTGCCAGCACATCGGGACTAGCGGGAGCCGGGGAGCTGTTTTTT. Translation gives CASTSGLAGAGELFF. This chain links TRBV2 with TRBJ2-2; the match to TRBD2 covers 14 bases. In germline, CDR1 is SNHLY, CDR2 FYNNEI. This CDR3 has 15 residues. V trimming: 7 bases; J trimming: 6 bases; junction bases outside the gene matches: 4.